This T cell receptor (beta chain) emerged from a study of OX40 agonist ivuxolimab in advanced cancers. Study-level information: Three patients responded partially, comprising one with hepatocellular carcinoma and two with cutaneous melanoma.

Sampled blood was obtained at baseline, cycle 4 day 1, and cycle 7 day 1. Using immunoSEQ multiplex PCR, the repertoire was profiled, and TCRdb retains in-frame clones only, with some absent. This sample has tens of thousands of clones, with 81% found just once. The CDR3 runs to 15 residues. Germline loops: CDR1 ENHRY, CDR2 SYGVKD. J was trimmed by 2 bases and V by 10 bases; bases with no gene match: 13. Material: CD4+ or CD8+ T cells sorted from blood, obtained in a trial of the OX40 agonist ivuxolimab. V usage is TRBV10-3 and J usage is TRBJ1-1; 7 bases agree with TRBD1. This clonotype was sampled from an adult with an advanced solid tumor such as melanoma, head and neck, liver or kidney cancer. The CDR3 here is CATRPQGIINTEAFF. Here the CDR3 DNA reads TGTGCCACCAGGCCACAGGGGATTATAAACACTGAAGCTTTCTTT.